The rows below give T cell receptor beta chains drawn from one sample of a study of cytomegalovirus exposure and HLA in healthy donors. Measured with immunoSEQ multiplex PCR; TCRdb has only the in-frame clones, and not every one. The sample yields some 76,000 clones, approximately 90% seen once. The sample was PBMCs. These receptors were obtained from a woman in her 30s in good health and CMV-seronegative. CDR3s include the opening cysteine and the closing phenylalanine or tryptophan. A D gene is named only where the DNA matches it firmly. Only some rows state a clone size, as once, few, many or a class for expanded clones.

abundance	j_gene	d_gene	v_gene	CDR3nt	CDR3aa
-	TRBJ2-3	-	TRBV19	TGTGCCACCCAATTAGCTAGCACAGATACGCAGTATTTT	CATQLASTDTQYF
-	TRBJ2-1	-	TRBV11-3	TGTGCCAGCAGCTCCGGACAGTTAAGGCCTTACAATGAGCAGTTCTTC	CASSSGQLRPYNEQFF
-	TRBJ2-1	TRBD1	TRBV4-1	TGCGCCAGCAGCCCCCTGACAGGGTACAATGAGCAGTTCTTC	CASSPLTGYNEQFF
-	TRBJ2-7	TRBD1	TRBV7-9	TGTGCCAGCAGGCTTACAGGGGGCGAGCAGTACTTC	CASRLTGGEQYF
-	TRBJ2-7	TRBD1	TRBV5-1	TGCGCCAGCAGCTTGGTTAGGGGGCCCTCCGAGCAGTACTTC	CASSLVRGPSEQYF
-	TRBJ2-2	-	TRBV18	TGTGCCAGCTCACCACCCGGGGGAAGCACCGGGGAGCTGTTTTTT	CASSPPGGSTGELFF
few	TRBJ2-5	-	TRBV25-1	TGTGCCAGCAGTGAATCATTTAGGCAGGGTTGGGACCAAGAGACCCAGTACTTC	CASSESFRQGWDQETQYF
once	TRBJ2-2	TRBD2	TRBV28	TGTGCCAGCAGTTCGATAGCGGGAGGGCCCACCGGGGAGCTGTTTTTT	CASSSIAGGPTGELFF
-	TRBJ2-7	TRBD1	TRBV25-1	TGTGCCAGCAGTGAATTTTCCGTCCAGGGGGCCTACCAGCAGTACTTC	CASSEFSVQGAYQQYF
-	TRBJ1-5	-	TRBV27	TGTGCCAGCAGTTTATTGGCAGTTAGCAATCAGCCCCAGCATTTT	CASSLLAVSNQPQHF
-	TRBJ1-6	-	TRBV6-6	TGTGCCAGCAGTTACCGGGAACCTGGTAATTCACCCCTCCACTTT	CASSYREPGNSPLHF
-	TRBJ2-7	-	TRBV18	TGTGTCAGCTCACCAAACAGGGACGAGCAGTACTTC	CVSSPNRDEQYF
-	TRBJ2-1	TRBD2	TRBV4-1	TGCGCCAGCAGCCAAGATCCTACTAGCGGGAGGGCCGGGGACGGTGAGCAGTTCTTC	CASSQDPTSGRAGDGEQFF
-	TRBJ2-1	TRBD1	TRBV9	TGTGCCAGCAGCGAGGGACAGGACCTCTCCTACAATGAGCAGTTCTTC	CASSEGQDLSYNEQFF
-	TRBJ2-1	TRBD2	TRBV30	TGTGCCTGGAGTGCCGGGAGGCTGGATGAGCAGTTCTTC	CAWSAGRLDEQFF
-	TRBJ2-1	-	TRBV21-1	TGTGCCAGCAGCCCGCTCCGGGAGTGGGCCTACAATGAGCAGTTCTTC	CASSPLREWAYNEQFF
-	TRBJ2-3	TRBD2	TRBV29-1	TGCTCCGTTTTCGGGCTAGCGGGAGTTTTAGATACGCAGTATTTT	CSVFGLAGVLDTQYF
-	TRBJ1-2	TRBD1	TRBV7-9	TGTGCCAGCAGCAGGCGGGACAGGGACGCCTATGGCTACACCTTC	CASSRRDRDAYGYTF
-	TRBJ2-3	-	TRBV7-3	TGTGCCAGCAGCTTAGCGGGTACGCCAGATACGCAGTATTTT	CASSLAGTPDTQYF
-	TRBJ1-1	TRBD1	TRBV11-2	TGTGCCAGCAGCCTACAGGGGATGAACACTGAAGCTTTCTTT	CASSLQGMNTEAFF